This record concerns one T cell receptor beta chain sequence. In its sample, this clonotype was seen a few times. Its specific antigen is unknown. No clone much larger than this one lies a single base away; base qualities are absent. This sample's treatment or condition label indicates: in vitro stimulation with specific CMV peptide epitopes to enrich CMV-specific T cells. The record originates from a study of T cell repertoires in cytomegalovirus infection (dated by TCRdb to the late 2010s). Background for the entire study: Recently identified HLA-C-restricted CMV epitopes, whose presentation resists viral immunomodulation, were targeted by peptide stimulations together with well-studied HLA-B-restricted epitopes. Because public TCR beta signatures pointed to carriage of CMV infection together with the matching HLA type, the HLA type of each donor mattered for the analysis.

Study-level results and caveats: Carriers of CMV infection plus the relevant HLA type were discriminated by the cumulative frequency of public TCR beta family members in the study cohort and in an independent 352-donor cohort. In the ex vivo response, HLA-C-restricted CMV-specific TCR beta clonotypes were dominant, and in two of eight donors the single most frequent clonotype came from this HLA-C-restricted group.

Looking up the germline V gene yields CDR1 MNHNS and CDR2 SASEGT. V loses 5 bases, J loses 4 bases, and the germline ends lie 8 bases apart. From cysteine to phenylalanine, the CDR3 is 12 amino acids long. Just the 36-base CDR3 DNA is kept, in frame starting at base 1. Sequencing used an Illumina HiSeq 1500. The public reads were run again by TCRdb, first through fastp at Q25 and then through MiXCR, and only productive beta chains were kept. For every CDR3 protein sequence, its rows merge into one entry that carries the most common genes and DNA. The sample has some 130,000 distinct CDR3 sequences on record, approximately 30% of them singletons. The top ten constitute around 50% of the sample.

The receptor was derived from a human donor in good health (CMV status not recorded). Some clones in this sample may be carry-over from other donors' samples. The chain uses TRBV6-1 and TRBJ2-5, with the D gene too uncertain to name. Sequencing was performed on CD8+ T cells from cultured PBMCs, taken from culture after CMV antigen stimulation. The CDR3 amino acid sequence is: CASSYSGETQYF. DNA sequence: TGTGCCAGCAGTTACTCAGGAGAGACCCAGTACTTC.